The present T cell receptor (beta chain) was sequenced within a study of shared clonotypes between healthy human individuals. About the study: Plates per donor: three CD4 naive, three CD4 memory, two CD8 naive, one CD8 memory. Whole-study findings and limits: The expectation was that sequencing depth would affect clonotype sharing among donors.

Participating donors were healthy, HIV-negative adults free of recent acute infections or vaccinations. CD4+ cell separation produced CD45RA+ naive and CD45RA-negative memory subsets. Details on this clone: What it binds is unknown.

The V end was cut by 4 bases, the J end by 5 bases, with 12 bases between. Germline-derived CDR1 and CDR2 are MNHEY and SMNVEV (reference sequence). The CDR3 is 14 residues long. TCRdb's table, derived via immunoSEQ multiplex PCR, lists solely in-frame clones and lacks some. The sample has approximately 1.5 million clones, 98% seen once; the top ten hold less than 0.55%. This receptor was obtained from a man in his thirties or forties in good health. Sequenced input: naive CD4+ T cells sorted from blood. Specified subset: CD45RA+ positively selected. This sequence joins TRBV27 and TRBJ1-5, with a weak D call TRBD1 (5 bases). The CDR3 region has the DNA TGTGCCAGCAGTTCCCCTAGCAGGGATCAGCCCCAGCATTTT. It codes for CASSSPSRDQPQHF.